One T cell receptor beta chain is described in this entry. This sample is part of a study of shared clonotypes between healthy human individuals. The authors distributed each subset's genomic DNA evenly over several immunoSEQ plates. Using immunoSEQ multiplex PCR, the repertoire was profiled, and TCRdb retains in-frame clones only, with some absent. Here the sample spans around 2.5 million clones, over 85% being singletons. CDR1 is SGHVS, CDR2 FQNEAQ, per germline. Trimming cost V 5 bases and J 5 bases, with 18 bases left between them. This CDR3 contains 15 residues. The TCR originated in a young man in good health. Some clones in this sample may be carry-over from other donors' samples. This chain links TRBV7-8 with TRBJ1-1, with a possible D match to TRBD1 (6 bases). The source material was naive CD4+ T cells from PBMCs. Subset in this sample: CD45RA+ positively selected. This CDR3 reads CASSASRGARTEAFF. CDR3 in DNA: TGTGCCAGCAGCGCCTCTCGGGGGGCCAGGACTGAAGCTTTCTTT. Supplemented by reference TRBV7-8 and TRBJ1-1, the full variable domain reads GAGVSQSPRYKVAKRGQDVALRCDPISGHVSLFWYQQALGQGPEFLTYFQNEAQLDKSGLPSDRFFAERPEGSVSTLKIQRTQQEDSAVYLCASSASRGARTEAFFGQGTRLTVV.